This TCR beta chain stems from a study of cytomegalovirus exposure and HLA in healthy donors. General study points: In terms of immune exposure information, only CMV serostatus was available. It was reported that TCR beta sequences correctly inferred the HLA-A and HLA-B alleles for most subjects. Later analysis identified several of the most significant clusters that appeared linked to common viral pathogens.

Those who donated were healthy bone marrow donors. The ends lost 4 bases at V and 5 bases at J; junction bases unmatched: 22. Germline V gene lookup returns CDR1 SGHRS and CDR2 YFSETQ. CDR3 length equals 19 residues. The PCR was carried out with 60 Vbeta primers and 13 Jbeta primers. The method was immunoSEQ multiplex PCR; TCRdb's version includes in-frame clones alone and lacks a portion of them. Of fewer than 100,000 clones detected, roughly 73% appear once; the ten largest clones hold under 4%. Details on this clone: The antigen is not known.

V is TRBV5-1 and J is TRBJ2-5; TRBD1 aligns across 8 bases. The specimen sequenced was PBMCs. The TCR sequence derives from a woman aged 40 to 50 in good health and CMV-seronegative. The CDR3: CASSEARTGPPRAWETQYF. The CDR3 DNA sequence: TGCGCCAGCAGCGAGGCTAGGACAGGGCCTCCCCGGGCATGGGAGACCCAGTACTTC.